Many counts were recorded for the clone carrying this TCR beta chain. Each CDR3 protein is one row after TCRdb ran MiXCR on the RT-PCR reads. The table lists 70,000 to 100,000 distinct CDR3 sequences, around 5% of them singletons. This CDR3 contains 14 residues. Losses at the gene ends were 6 bases for V and 1 base for J; bases not matched to a gene: 2. Germline CDR1 and CDR2: MDHEN and SYDVKM. These data come from a study of patients and donors after allogeneic stem cell transplantation. This chain uses TRBV28 with TRBJ2-3; 9 bases align to TRBD1. This clonotype was sampled from a human donor who was either an allogeneic HSCT recipient or a stem cell or donor lymphocyte infusion donor (not recorded which). It is not recorded whose cells these are; they may come from a transplant donor. The sample taken for sequencing was blood, either unsorted or a sorted T cell fraction (not recorded which). CDR3 region: CASRRTGGTDTQYF. CDR3 in DNA: TGTGCCAGCAGGAGGACAGGGGGCACAGATACGCAGTATTTT. The variable domain in full, completed from reference TRBV28 and TRBJ2-3, reads DVKVTQSSRYLVKRTGEKVFLECVQDMDHENMFWYRQDPGLGLRLIYFSYDVKMKEKGDIPEGYSVSREKKERFSLILESASTNQTSMYLCASRRTGGTDTQYFGPGTRLTVL.